This entry concerns a single TCR beta chain. This clone's antigen is unknown. Per-base quality was not reported, and no clone a single base away is much larger than it. Measured from the cysteine to the phenylalanine, the CDR3 is 14 residues long. Of all the DNA, just the CDR3 is kept, 42 bases in frame from base 1. According to the germline V gene (reference sequence), CDR1 reads MNHNY and CDR2 reads SVGAGI. V was cut back by 0 bases and J by 6 bases, leaving a gap of 8 bases between them. The immunoSEQ Assay, a bias-controlled multiplex PCR, was used to amplify TCRbeta CDR3 regions from genomic DNA. As for the authors' bioinformatics: Nucleated cell counts per sample were estimated from amplification of reference gene primers within the assay. To quantify the absolute abundance of each unique TCRbeta CDR3 rearrangement, sequence reads were collapsed and filtered. For each sample, productive Simpson clonality was calculated by taking the square root of Simpson's diversity index across productive rearrangements. TCRdb stores this immuneACCESS table with in-frame sequences only. Part of the clones is absent; in the studies checked, under half of the shortfall reflects unresolved V genes, and no reason is known for the rest. V and J calls plus clone size are reproduced from that table; the DNA served to infer D and trimming. This sample has about 75,000 clones in its table, and about 91% of those were observed once. Clones ranked in the top ten supply 5% to 6.5% of the sample.

Each collaborating institution followed its own protocols to collect whole blood in K2EDTA tubes. For TCRbeta analysis, collaborator samples were shipped as frozen whole blood, as isolated PBMCs, or as DNA extracted from either sample type. This sample is drawn from a study of blood T cell repertoires in COVID-19 (dated by TCRdb to about 2020). General notes on the study: Samples from collaborators originated in the United States, Italy and Spain and spanned both the acute and convalescent phases of COVID-19. The material from the prospective study consisted of cDNA or gDNA derived from T cells, B-cell-depleted T cells, or PBMCs. Deeply sampled blood TCRbeta repertoires from subjects exposed to, actively infected with, or recovered from COVID-19 were included in the dataset. A freely available public database, intended as a resource for researchers studying the immune response to SARS-CoV-2, is where the repertoires were released. Samples were obtained from the ongoing ImmuneRACE study (first 160 participants) and from 1,200 or so subjects provided by 6 global collaborators. Sample metadata almost always included a de-identified subject ID, COVID-19 status, age in years and sex. Where HLA class I and class II types were available, the types were taken from metadata supplied by the sample provider, not from assay-based typing. Points the paper makes about the study in general: The quantity of clinical and demographic metadata differed by source and by participant and was supplied without curation.

The V gene is TRBV6-6 and the J gene is TRBJ1-4, with the D segment identity uncertain. This receptor was obtained from a woman aged 50 to 60 with acute or convalescent COVID-19. Sequenced: peripheral blood. The CDR3 protein sequence reads: CASSYSNLDEKLFF. The base sequence is TGTGCCAGCAGTTACTCGAACTTGGATGAAAAACTGTTTTTT.